These 19 T cell receptor beta chains came from one sample sequenced in a study of metastatic and nonmetastatic thyroid tumors. No treatment of any kind had been given to any patient before thyroid surgery. TCRdb redid the clone calls on the PCR reads using MiXCR. The sample contains some 25,000 clones, 14% to 15% of which appear only once. The sample consisted of blood. All receptors derive from a female donor with papillary thyroid cancer or a benign thyroid nodule (not recorded which). Some clones in this sample may be carry-over from other donors' samples.

This clone was seen a handful of times. This may arise from a read error, as a much more abundant clone is one base away. The conserved phenylalanine or tryptophan normally closing the CDR3 is absent here, so this likely arose from a read error. This chain uses TRBV2 with TRBJ1-6; no clear D. Germline V gene sequence: CDR1 SNHLY, CDR2 FYNNEI. V lost 7 bases and J 10 bases, leaving 20 bases between the germline ends. This CDR3 is built from 15 residues. CDR3: CASIDLDGIGSPLHP. The DNA of the CDR3 is TGTGCCAGCATCGACTTGGACGGAATCGGATCACCCCTCCACCCT.

The chain's CDR3 is CASSRGVVGETQYF. Here the CDR3 DNA reads TGTGCTAGCTCCCGAGGAGTGGTCGGGGAGACCCAGTACTTC. The chain recombines TRBV7-7 with TRBJ2-5; no clear D gene. The CDR3 extends over 14 amino acids. Germline CDR1 reads SSHAT; CDR2 reads FNYEAQ (reference sequence).

This clone was observed many times. V is TRBV28 and J is TRBJ2-7; D remains unclear. CDR3 length equals 14 residues. Germline V gene sequence: CDR1 MDHEN, CDR2 SYDVKM. Between the trimmed V and J ends, which lost 1 base and 7 bases, there was a span of 14 bases. The CDR3 sequence: CASSLLPMVGEQYF. The CDR3 DNA follows: TGTGCCAGCAGTTTATTGCCAATGGTGGGGGAGCAGTACTTC.

The genes are TRBV25-1 and TRBJ1-2, with D possibly being TRBD1 (6 bases). CDR1 is MGHDK, CDR2 SYGVNS, per germline. With 5 bases removed from V and 8 bases from J, the gap between germline ends came to 18 bases. The CDR3 length is 14 residues. CDR3 in DNA: TGTGCCAGCAGTACACAGGGATTTAGGAGCGGCTACACCTTC. Protein product: CASSTQGFRSGYTF.

This clone came up many times. A much larger clone lies one base from this, so it may be a read error. V and J are TRBV6-1 and TRBJ2-5, with D possibly matching TRBD1 (6 bases). CDR3 size: 13 residues. Deletions cut 8 bases from V and 4 bases from J, with 14 bases between. The germline V gene encodes CDR1 MNHNS and CDR2 SASEGT. DNA of the CDR3: TGTGCCAGCGGACAGTTCAATCGAGAGACCCAGTACTTC. It is translated as CASGQFNRETQYF.

The J gene is TRBJ2-3, the V gene TRBV7-2, with no clear D. The CDR3 is 14 amino acids. Trimming cost V 1 base and J 2 bases, with 7 bases left between them. Germline assignment: CDR1 SGHTA and CDR2 FQGNSA. CDR3: CASSLDGNTDTQYF. In DNA, the CDR3 is TGTGCCAGCAGCTTAGACGGAAACACAGATACGCAGTATTTT.

This clone was seen at least ten times. CDR3 in DNA: TGTGCCAGCAGCTTAGGGTCTGTTAGCGGGACCGGGGAGCTGTTTTTT. This sequence encodes CASSLGSVSGTGELFF. V and J are TRBV11-2 and TRBJ2-2, with 7 bases lining up with TRBD2. The CDR3 length is 16 residues. Germline trimming cut 1 base from V and 5 bases from J; bases unmatched to any gene: 7. Looked up from germline, CDR1 is SGHAT and CDR2 is FQNNGV.

The table lists this clone with many counts. This chain uses TRBV5-1 with TRBJ2-5, with TRBD2 matching 11 bases. This CDR3 contains 16 residues. Germline assignment: CDR1 SGHRS and CDR2 YFSETQ. J was trimmed by 3 bases and V by 1 base; bases with no gene match: 5. The CDR3 spells CASSLTPGLAEETQYF. The CDR3, as DNA: TGCGCCAGCAGCTTGACCCCGGGACTAGCGGAAGAGACCCAGTACTTC.

This clone was detected ten times or more. The chain is built from TRBV19 and TRBJ2-7; 9 positions agree with TRBD2. CDR3 length: 17 residues. The V gene's germline CDR1 is LNHDA and CDR2 SQIVND (reference sequence). V lost 5 bases, J lost 3 bases, and 14 bases stayed unmatched. CDR3 protein: CASSYSGLTSGDYEQYF. As DNA, the CDR3 is TGTGCCAGTAGTTATAGTGGCTTGACTAGCGGCGACTACGAGCAGTACTTC.

This chain connects TRBV5-6 to TRBJ2-7; D call uncertain. Trimming pared 2 bases from V and 0 bases from J, leaving 12 bases between. CDR3 length: 15 residues. Germline CDR1 and CDR2: SGHDT and YYEEEE. This CDR3 is CASSFIGSLSYEQYF. In DNA form, the CDR3 reads TGTGCCAGCAGCTTTATCGGTAGTCTCTCCTACGAGCAGTACTTC.

The chain employs TRBV11-2 and TRBJ2-1, with D perhaps TRBD2 (5 bases). Trimming stripped 4 bases from V and 8 bases from J, with 24 bases between. Looked up from germline, CDR1 is SGHAT and CDR2 is FQNNGV. There are 17 residues in the CDR3. The CDR3 DNA follows: TGTGCCAGCAGCTCCCCCGGGATTAGCGTGAGGGTCTATGAGCAGTTCTTC. Translation: CASSSPGISVRVYEQFF.

Many counts were recorded for this clone. The rearrangement links TRBV3-1 to TRBJ2-3; perhaps TRBD2 as D (6 bases). The CDR3 is made up of 15 amino acids. V shed 3 bases and J shed 4 bases, with 14 bases lying between them. Germline lookup yields CDR1 LGHDT and CDR2 YNNKEL (reference sequence). DNA for the CDR3: TGTGCCAGCAGCCAGAGGGGAGGCGGGCCAGATACGCAGTATTTT. This sequence encodes CASSQRGGGPDTQYF.

This clone has at least ten counts. The chain carries TRBV5-8 and TRBJ1-6, with 8 nucleotides matching TRBD1. The CDR3 has 14 amino acids. Trimming cost V 4 bases and J 10 bases; bases outside gene matches: 7. The V gene's germline CDR1 is SGHTS and CDR2 YDEGEE. CDR3 sequence (DNA): TGTGCCAGCAGCCCGGACAGGGCAGGCTCACCCCTCCACTTT. This translates into CASSPDRAGSPLHF.

The table lists this clone with many counts. The CDR3 here is CASSPRPGGEPQHF. DNA for the CDR3: TGTGCCAGCAGTCCCCGACCGGGCGGGGAGCCCCAGCATTTT. The V call is TRBV6-1, the J call TRBJ1-5; no firm D call. The CDR3 is made up of 14 amino acids. Germline V gene lookup returns CDR1 MNHNS and CDR2 SASEGT. The ends were cut back, 5 bases at V and 8 bases at J, with 16 bases in the middle.

This clone showed up many times. The chain joins TRBV2 to TRBJ1-3; D remains unclear. V was cut by 11 bases and J by 4 bases, with 9 bases left in between. Germline-derived CDR1 and CDR2 are SNHLY and FYNNEI. CDR3 length equals 11 residues. The CDR3 reads CAHIAGNTIYF. CDR3 sequence (DNA): TGTGCCCATATAGCGGGAAACACCATATATTTT.

This clone appeared many times. J is TRBJ2-7 and V is TRBV7-9, with D tentatively TRBD1 (5 bases). Between the trimmed V and J ends, which lost 5 bases and 7 bases, there was a span of 15 bases. The CDR3 spans 13 residues. From germline, CDR1 is SEHNR and CDR2 FQNEAQ (reference sequence). The CDR3 spells CASSQENSGEQYF. As DNA, the CDR3 is TGTGCCAGCAGCCAGGAAAACTCAGGGGAGCAGTACTTC.

The V gene is TRBV28, the J gene TRBJ2-1; 9 nucleotides line up with TRBD2. Trimming cost V 4 bases and J 7 bases; bases outside gene matches: 11. The CDR3 extends over 16 amino acids. Germline V gene data show CDR1 as MDHEN and CDR2 as SYDVKM. CDR3 nucleotide sequence: TGTGCCAGCAGTTCCGGGGAGCGGGAGGTCCAAAATGAGCAGTTCTTC. This translates into CASSSGEREVQNEQFF. Full variable domain (missing parts from reference TRBV28 and TRBJ2-1): DVKVTQSSRYLVKRTGEKVFLECVQDMDHENMFWYRQDPGLGLRLIYFSYDVKMKEKGDIPEGYSVSREKKERFSLILESASTNQTSMYLCASSSGEREVQNEQFFGPGTRLTVL.

This clone showed up many times. A much larger clonotype is one base distant, so this may be a read error. The chain links TRBV18 to TRBJ2-5; D gene ambiguous. CDR3 size: 13 residues. Germline lookup yields CDR1 KGHSH and CDR2 LQKENI. This CDR3 is CASSLGQEEAQYF. The CDR3 DNA follows: TGTGCCAGCTCATTAGGGCAGGAAGAGGCCCAGTACTTC. Drawing the rest from reference TRBV18 and TRBJ2-5, the complete variable domain is NAGVMQNPRHLVRRRGQEARLRCSPMKGHSHVYWYRQLPEEGLKFMVYLQKENIIDESGMPKERFSAEFPKEGPSILRIQQVVRGDSAAYFCASSLGQEEAQYFGPGTRLLVL.

Points on this clone: At one end, the junction sequence differs from germline, possibly due to a read error. The chain couples TRBV11-2 to TRBJ1-1; D is possibly TRBD1 (5 bases). The CDR3 totals 16 residues. Germline CDR1 and CDR2: SGHAT and FQNNGV. CDR3 bases: TGCGCCAGCAGCCAGCCGAGGACGACAGAAAACACTGAAGCTTTCTTT. Translation: CASSQPRTTENTEAFF.